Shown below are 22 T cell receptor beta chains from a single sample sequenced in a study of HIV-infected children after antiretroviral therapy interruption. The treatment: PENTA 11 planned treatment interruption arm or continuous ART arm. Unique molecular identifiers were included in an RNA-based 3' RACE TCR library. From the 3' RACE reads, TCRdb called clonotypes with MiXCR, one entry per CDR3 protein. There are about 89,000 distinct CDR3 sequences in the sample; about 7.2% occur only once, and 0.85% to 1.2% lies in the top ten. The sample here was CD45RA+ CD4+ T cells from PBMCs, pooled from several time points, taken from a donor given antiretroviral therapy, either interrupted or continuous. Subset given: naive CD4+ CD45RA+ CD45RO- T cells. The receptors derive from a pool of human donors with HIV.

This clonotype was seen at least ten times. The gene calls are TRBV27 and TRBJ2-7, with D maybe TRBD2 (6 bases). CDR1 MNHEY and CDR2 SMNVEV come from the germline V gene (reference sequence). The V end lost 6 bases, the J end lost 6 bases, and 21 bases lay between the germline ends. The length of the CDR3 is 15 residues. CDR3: CASRPEGAISSEQYF. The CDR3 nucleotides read TGTGCCAGCAGGCCGGAGGGCGCTATATCTAGCGAGCAGTACTTC.

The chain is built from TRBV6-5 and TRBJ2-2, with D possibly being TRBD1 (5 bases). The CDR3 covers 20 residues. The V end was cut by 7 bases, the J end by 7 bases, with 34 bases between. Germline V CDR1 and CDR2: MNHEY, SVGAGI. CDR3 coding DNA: TGTGCCAGCAACCCGGCCCGGCAGGGTATGGTATCCATCTTCCACGGGGAGCTGTTTTTT. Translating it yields CASNPARQGMVSIFHGELFF.

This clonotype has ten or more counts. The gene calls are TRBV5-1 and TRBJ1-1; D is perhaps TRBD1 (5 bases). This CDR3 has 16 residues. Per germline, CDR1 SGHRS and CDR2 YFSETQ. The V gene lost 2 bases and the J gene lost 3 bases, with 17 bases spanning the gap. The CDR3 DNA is TGCGCCAGCAGCTTTCCCGGGTCCTCGGGGGACACTGAAGCTTTCTTT. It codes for CASSFPGSSGDTEAFF.

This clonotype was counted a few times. The CDR3 is CASSLQGFDEQYF. CDR3 DNA sequence: TGTGCCAGCAGCCTACAGGGGTTTGACGAGCAGTACTTC. The genes are TRBV7-3 and TRBJ2-7; TRBD1 agrees at 7 bases. V lost 5 bases and J lost 5; bases outside the gene matches: 6. Germline V CDR1 and CDR2: SGHTA, FQGTGA. The CDR3 runs to 13 residues.

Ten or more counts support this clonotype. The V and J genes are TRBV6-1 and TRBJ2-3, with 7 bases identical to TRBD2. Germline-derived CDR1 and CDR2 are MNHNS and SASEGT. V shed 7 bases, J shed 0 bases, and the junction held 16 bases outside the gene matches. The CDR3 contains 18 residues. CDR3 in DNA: TGTGCCAGCACCCAGGGAGGGCTGGGTTTTTCCAGCACAGATACGCAGTATTTT. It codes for CASTQGGLGFSSTDTQYF.

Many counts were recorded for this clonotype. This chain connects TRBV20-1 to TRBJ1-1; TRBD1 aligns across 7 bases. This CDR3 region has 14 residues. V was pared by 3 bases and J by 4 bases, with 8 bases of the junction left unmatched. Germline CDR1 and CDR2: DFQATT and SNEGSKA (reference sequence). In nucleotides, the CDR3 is TGCAGTGCTAGCGGTGCGGGACAGCCCACTGAAGCTTTCTTT. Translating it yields CSASGAGQPTEAFF.

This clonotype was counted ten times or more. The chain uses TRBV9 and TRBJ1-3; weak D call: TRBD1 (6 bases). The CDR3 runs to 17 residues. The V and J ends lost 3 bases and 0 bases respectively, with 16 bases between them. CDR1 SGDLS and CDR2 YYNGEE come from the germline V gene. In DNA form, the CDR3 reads TGTGCCAGCAGCGGAGGGGGTGTGGGATACTCTGGAAACACCATATATTTT. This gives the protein CASSGGGVGYSGNTIYF.

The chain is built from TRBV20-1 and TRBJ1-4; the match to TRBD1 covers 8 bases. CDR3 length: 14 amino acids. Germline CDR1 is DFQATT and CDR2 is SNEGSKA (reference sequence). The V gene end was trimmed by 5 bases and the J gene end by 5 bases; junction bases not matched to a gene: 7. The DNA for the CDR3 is TGCAGTGCTCCCTCAGGGGGCGCCAATGAAAAACTGTTTTTT. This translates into CSAPSGGANEKLFF.

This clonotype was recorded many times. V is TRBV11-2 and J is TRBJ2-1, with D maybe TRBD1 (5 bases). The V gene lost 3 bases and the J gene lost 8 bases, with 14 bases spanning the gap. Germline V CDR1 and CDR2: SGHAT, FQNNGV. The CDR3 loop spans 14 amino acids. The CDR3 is CASSFRQPVDEQFF. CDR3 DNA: TGTGCCAGCAGCTTTCGACAGCCGGTGGATGAGCAGTTCTTC.

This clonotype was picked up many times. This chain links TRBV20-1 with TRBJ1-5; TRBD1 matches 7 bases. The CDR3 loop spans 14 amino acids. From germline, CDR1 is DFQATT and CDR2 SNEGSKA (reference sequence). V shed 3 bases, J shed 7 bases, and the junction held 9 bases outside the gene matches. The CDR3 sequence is CSASTDREGQPQHF. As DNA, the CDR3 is TGCAGTGCTAGTACTGACAGGGAAGGACAGCCCCAGCATTTT.

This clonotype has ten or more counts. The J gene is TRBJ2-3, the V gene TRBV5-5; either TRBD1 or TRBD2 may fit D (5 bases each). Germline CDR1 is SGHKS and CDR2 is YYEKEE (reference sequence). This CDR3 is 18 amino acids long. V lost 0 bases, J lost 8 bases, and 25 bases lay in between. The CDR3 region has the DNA TGTGCCAGCAGCTTGGGGGACGGGGCAGCTGACAGATTCACTACGCAGTATTTT. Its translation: CASSLGDGAADRFTTQYF.

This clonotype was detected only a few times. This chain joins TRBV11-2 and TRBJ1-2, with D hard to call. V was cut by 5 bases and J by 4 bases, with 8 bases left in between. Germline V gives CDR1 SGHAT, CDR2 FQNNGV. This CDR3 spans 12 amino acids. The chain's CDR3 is CASSPNPYGYTF. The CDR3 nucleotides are TGTGCCAGCAGCCCAAACCCCTATGGCTACACCTTC.

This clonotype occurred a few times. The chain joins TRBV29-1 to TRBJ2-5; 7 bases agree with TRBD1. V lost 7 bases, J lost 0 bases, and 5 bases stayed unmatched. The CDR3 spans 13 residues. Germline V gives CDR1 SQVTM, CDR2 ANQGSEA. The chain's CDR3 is CSARQGNQETQYF. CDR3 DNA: TGCAGCGCTAGACAGGGAAACCAAGAGACCCAGTACTTC.

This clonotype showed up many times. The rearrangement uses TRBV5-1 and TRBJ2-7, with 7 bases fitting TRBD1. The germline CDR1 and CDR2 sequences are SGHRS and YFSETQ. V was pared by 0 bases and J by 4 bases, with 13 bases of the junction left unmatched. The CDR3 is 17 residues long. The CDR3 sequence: CASSLAPWDSARYEQYF. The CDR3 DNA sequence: TGCGCCAGCAGCTTGGCCCCGTGGGACAGCGCGAGGTACGAGCAGTACTTC.

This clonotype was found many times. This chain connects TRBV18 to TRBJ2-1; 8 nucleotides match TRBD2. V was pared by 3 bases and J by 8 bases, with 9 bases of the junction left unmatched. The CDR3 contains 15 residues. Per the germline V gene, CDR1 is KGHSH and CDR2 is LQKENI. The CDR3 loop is CASSPKRGSIDEQFF. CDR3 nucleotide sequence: TGTGCCAGCTCACCCAAGCGGGGGTCGATCGATGAGCAGTTCTTC.

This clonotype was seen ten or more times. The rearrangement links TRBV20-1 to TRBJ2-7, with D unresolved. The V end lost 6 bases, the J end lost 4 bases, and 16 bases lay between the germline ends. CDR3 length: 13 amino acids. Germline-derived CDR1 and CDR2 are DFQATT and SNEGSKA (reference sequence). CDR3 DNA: TGCAGTGCCATGGGCGGAGCATTTTACGAGCAGTACTTC. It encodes CSAMGGAFYEQYF.

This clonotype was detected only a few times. CDR3 sequence reads: CAWSAQKRNTGELFF. The CDR3 DNA follows: TGTGCCTGGAGTGCCCAGAAGAGGAACACCGGGGAGCTGTTTTTT. The chain combines TRBV30 with TRBJ2-2; D gene uncertain. V dropped 1 base and J dropped 1 base, with 10 bases sitting between them. The CDR3 contains 15 residues. From germline, CDR1 is GTSNPN and CDR2 SVGIG (reference sequence).

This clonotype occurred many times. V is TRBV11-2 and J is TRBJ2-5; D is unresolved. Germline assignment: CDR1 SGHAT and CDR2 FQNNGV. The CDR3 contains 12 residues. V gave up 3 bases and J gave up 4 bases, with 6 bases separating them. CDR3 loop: CASSFLRETQYF. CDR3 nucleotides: TGTGCCAGCAGCTTCCTCAGAGAGACCCAGTACTTC.

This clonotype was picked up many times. The CDR3 coding sequence is TGCAGTGCTAGAGGGGTGCAGGGACACGGGGAGCTGTTTTTT. Residues: CSARGVQGHGELFF. V gene TRBV20-1 combines with J gene TRBJ2-2; D might be TRBD1 (6 bases). Deletions cut 1 base from V and 7 bases from J, with 13 bases between. Germline-derived CDR1 and CDR2 are DFQATT and SNEGSKA (reference sequence). The length of the CDR3 is 14 residues.

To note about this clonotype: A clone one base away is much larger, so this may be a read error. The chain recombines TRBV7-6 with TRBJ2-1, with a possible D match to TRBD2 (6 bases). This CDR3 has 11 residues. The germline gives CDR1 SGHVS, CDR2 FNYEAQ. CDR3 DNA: TGTGTCAGCATGGAGGGCGGTGAGCAGTTCTTC. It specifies CVSMEGGEQFF.

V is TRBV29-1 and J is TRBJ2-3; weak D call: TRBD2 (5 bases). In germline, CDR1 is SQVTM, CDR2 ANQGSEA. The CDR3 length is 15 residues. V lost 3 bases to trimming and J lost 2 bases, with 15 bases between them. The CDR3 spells CSVDNGLAFTDTQYF. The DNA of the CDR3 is TGCAGCGTTGATAACGGCCTAGCTTTCACAGATACGCAGTATTTT.

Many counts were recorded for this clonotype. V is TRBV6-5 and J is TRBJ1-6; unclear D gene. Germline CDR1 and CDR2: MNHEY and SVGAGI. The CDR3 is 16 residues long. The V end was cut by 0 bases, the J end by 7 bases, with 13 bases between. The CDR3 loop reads CASSYSGGARNSPLHF. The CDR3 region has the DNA TGTGCCAGCAGTTACTCGGGTGGAGCCCGAAATTCACCCCTCCACTTT.